The 5 T cell receptor beta chains reported below all come from one sample, sequenced in a study of blood T cell repertoires in COVID-19. Some clones are missing from TCRdb's copy, which holds only in-frame ones; the method was immunoSEQ multiplex PCR. The sample includes approximately 200,000 clones, about four fifths of them seen just once. What was sequenced was PBMCs or T cells enriched from blood (not recorded which). These receptors came from a man aged 40-50 years who had recovered from COVID-19.

Here the CDR3 reads CASSQVGQATYGYTF. Written as DNA, the CDR3 is TGTGCCAGCAGCCAAGTCGGCCAGGCAACCTATGGCTACACCTTC. V and J are TRBV3-1 (or the pseudogene TRBV3-2) and TRBJ1-2; D gene uncertain. CDR1 is LGHDT and CDR2 is YNNKEL in the germline V gene (reference sequence). This CDR3 has 15 amino acids. The V end was cut by 1 base, the J end by 4 bases, with 13 bases between.

The J gene is TRBJ2-1, the V gene TRBV2, with 9 bases identical to TRBD2. This CDR3 is built from 13 residues. Germline values: CDR1 SNHLY, CDR2 FYNNEI. The V segment lost 7 bases and the J segment 4 bases; nucleotides outside the gene matches: 2. The CDR3 DNA follows: TGTGCCAGCACGACTAGCGGTTACAATGAGCAGTTCTTC. This gives the protein CASTTSGYNEQFF.

The genes are TRBV9 and TRBJ1-1; TRBD1 is a possible D gene (6 bases). V lost 3 bases, J lost 4 bases, and 10 bases lay in between. Germline V gene data show CDR1 as SGDLS and CDR2 as YYNGEE. CDR3 length: 13 residues. CDR3 region: CASSDLQGTEAFF. DNA of the CDR3: TGTGCCAGCAGCGATTTACAGGGCACTGAAGCTTTCTTT.

A single count supports this clone. The rearrangement links TRBV28 to TRBJ1-5; 9 nucleotides line up with TRBD1. Germline V gene lookup returns CDR1 MDHEN and CDR2 SYDVKM. This CDR3 has 19 residues. The ends lost 8 bases at V and 4 bases at J; junction bases unmatched: 21. CDR3 sequence reads: CASGRFSRDRAGRNQPQHF. CDR3 in DNA: TGTGCCAGCGGGCGTTTTTCCCGGGACAGGGCCGGGAGGAATCAGCCCCAGCATTTT. Looking up the rest from reference TRBV28 and TRBJ1-5 gives the full variable domain: DVKVTQSSRYLVKRTGEKVFLECVQDMDHENMFWYRQDPGLGLRLIYFSYDVKMKEKGDIPEGYSVSREKKERFSLILESASTNQTSMYLCASGRFSRDRAGRNQPQHFGDGTRLSIL.

The count of this clone is one. The rearrangement joins TRBV5-8 to TRBJ2-7, with D possibly being TRBD1 (6 bases). Germline CDR1 SGHTS, CDR2 YDEGEE. The length of the CDR3 is 16 residues. V was cut by 4 bases and J by 0 bases, with 17 bases left in between. The CDR3 loop reads CASSHRPGHYSYEQYV. The CDR3 DNA reads TGTGCCAGCAGCCATAGACCGGGACATTACTCCTACGAGCAGTACGTC.